A selection of T cell receptor beta chains follows, all from one sample in a study of blood T cell repertoires in COVID-19. The data were produced by immunoSEQ multiplex PCR, yet TCRdb's version contains in-frame clones alone and is incomplete. The sample yields around 380,000 clones, approximately 77% seen once. Sequenced: peripheral blood. The receptor source for this set is a human donor with acute or convalescent COVID-19. The donor label of this sample is uncertain. Each CDR3 is given with its conserved first and last residue. A D gene is named only where the DNA matches it firmly. Only part of the rows carry a size: once, few, many, or a class if the clone is expanded.

cdr3_nt cdr3_aa d_call v_call clone_size j_call
TGTGCCAGCAGTGCCTCAGGGCTAGCGGGCTACGAGCAGTACTTC CASSASGLAGYEQYF TRBD2 TRBV25-1 NA TRBJ2-7
TGTGCCAGCAGTCGGGCGCAGGGGGACTATTCACCCCTCCACTTT CASSRAQGDYSPLHF TRBD1 TRBV28 NA TRBJ1-6
TGTGCCTGGAGTAGGGAGAGCACAGATACGCAGTATTTT CAWSRESTDTQYF NA TRBV30 NA TRBJ2-3
TGTGCCAGCGGGGGCACGATCGAAGCTTTCTTT CASGGTIEAFF NA TRBV6-5 NA TRBJ1-1
TGTGCCAGCAGCCCCGACAGAGATTATGGCTACACCTTC CASSPDRDYGYTF NA TRBV5-6 NA TRBJ1-2
TGTGCCAGTAGTATAGGACAGGCCGGGGAGCTGTTTTTT CASSIGQAGELFF NA TRBV19 NA TRBJ2-2
TGTGCCAGCAGGCCGACAGGGGTAGATTCACCCCTCCACTTT CASRPTGVDSPLHF TRBD1 TRBV2 NA TRBJ1-6
TGTGCCAGCAGCGAGAGGGACAGGAGTAATGAAAAACTGTTTTTT CASSERDRSNEKLFF TRBD1 TRBV5-6 NA TRBJ1-4
TGTGCCAGCAGCTTGGTTCAGGGGTCGAGGGAGACCCAGTACTTC CASSLVQGSRETQYF NA TRBV5-4 NA TRBJ2-5
TGTGCCAGCAGCTCGAGGGGAGGGGCGAGCACTGAAGCTTTCTTT CASSSRGGASTEAFF NA TRBV7-8 NA TRBJ1-1
TGTGCCAGCAGCCAAGCTCCTAGCGGGACCCAGGGCACCGGGGAGCTGTTTTTT CASSQAPSGTQGTGELFF TRBD2 TRBV4-2 NA TRBJ2-2
TGTGCCAGCAGCTTGGGTACAGGATATAACTATGGCTACACCTTC CASSLGTGYNYGYTF NA TRBV5-6 few TRBJ1-2
TGCGCCAGCAGTCTATTTAGACTAGCCAAAAACATTCAGTACTTC CASSLFRLAKNIQYF NA TRBV23-1 NA TRBJ2-4
TGCAGCGTAGACAGGGTTAGCACAGATACGCAGTATTTT CSVDRVSTDTQYF TRBD1 TRBV29-1 NA TRBJ2-3
TGTGCCAGCAGTTATGGGGCCCCGGAAAAACTGTTTTTT CASSYGAPEKLFF NA TRBV28 NA TRBJ1-4
TGCGCCAGCAGCGCCCGGGACAGGAGCTATGGCTACACCTTC CASSARDRSYGYTF TRBD1 TRBV5-1 NA TRBJ1-2
TGTGCCAGTAGCTTTGGTCCGAGGGACACTGAAGCTTTCTTT CASSFGPRDTEAFF NA TRBV19 NA TRBJ1-1
TGTGCCAGCACCCTAGGCCTAGCCGGGGAGCTGTTTTTT CASTLGLAGELFF NA TRBV7-8 NA TRBJ2-2
TGTGCCAGCAGTGAAGCCAGGGACAGGGCTTCACCCCTCCACTTT CASSEARDRASPLHF TRBD1 TRBV6-1 NA TRBJ1-6
TGTGCCAGCTCCCCGGCGGGGTACGAATCACCCCTCCACTTT CASSPAGYESPLHF NA TRBV18 once TRBJ1-6
TGTGCCAGCAGGAACTTCAATCAGCCCCAGCATTTT CASRNFNQPQHF NA TRBV6-5 NA TRBJ1-5
TGCGCCAGCAGCTCGAGGACAGGATTTACTTACGAGCAGTACTTC CASSSRTGFTYEQYF TRBD1 TRBV5-1 few TRBJ2-7
TGTGCCAGCAGTGGCCTCAGGGTCGCCTACGAGCAGTACTTC CASSGLRVAYEQYF NA TRBV2 NA TRBJ2-7
TGTGCCAGCAGGGCCACAGGGTCTAACTATGGCTACACCTTC CASRATGSNYGYTF NA TRBV6-5 once TRBJ1-2
TGTGCCAGCAGTGAGGCAGGGGGCACCTATGGCTACACCTTC CASSEAGGTYGYTF TRBD1 TRBV2 NA TRBJ1-2
TGTGCCAGTAACAGGGAATTCCCCAATTCACCCCTCCACTTT CASNREFPNSPLHF NA TRBV19 once TRBJ1-6
TGTGCCAGCAGCTCCTTAGCGGGCCAGCAGTTCTTC CASSSLAGQQFF TRBD2 TRBV7-6 NA TRBJ2-1
TGTGCCAGCAGCTTGGGAGCGGGGGACTACTACGAGCAGTACTTC CASSLGAGDYYEQYF TRBD2 TRBV5-4 NA TRBJ2-7
TGCGCCAGCAGTCAAGCTGTAGACAGACCTTATGACACTGAAGCTTTCTTT CASSQAVDRPYDTEAFF NA TRBV23-1 NA TRBJ1-1
TGTGCCAGCAGTCCCCCGGGACAGGGCCAGTCACCCCTCCACTTT CASSPPGQGQSPLHF TRBD1 TRBV28 NA TRBJ1-6
TGTGCCAGTGAACCACAGGGGGCTGCTGAAGCTTTCTTT CASEPQGAAEAFF TRBD1 TRBV2 NA TRBJ1-1
TGTGCCAGCAGCGCGCCGGGACTAGCCTACAATGAGCAGTTCTTC CASSAPGLAYNEQFF TRBD2 TRBV9 NA TRBJ2-1
TGTGCCAGCTCGAACGGGTTTTCTAATGGTGAGCAGTTCTTC CASSNGFSNGEQFF NA TRBV18 NA TRBJ2-1
TGTGCCAGCGCCCACCGGGTCGGCGAGCAGTACTTC CASAHRVGEQYF NA TRBV12-3/TRBV12-4 few TRBJ2-7
TGTGCCAGCAGCAACGAGCTGAGGTCCACAGGCGGCACTGAAGCTTTCTTT CASSNELRSTGGTEAFF NA TRBV5-4 NA TRBJ1-1
TGTGCCAGCAGCCCCCGGGACACCTCTAATGAAAAACTGTTTTTT CASSPRDTSNEKLFF NA TRBV9 NA TRBJ1-4
TGCGCCAGCCAACTAGCGGAGTCCACAGATACGCAGTATTTT CASQLAESTDTQYF TRBD2 TRBV5-1 NA TRBJ2-3
TGTGCCAGCAGCTCTGCTCCCGGGACAGGCTTATATGGCTACACCTTC CASSSAPGTGLYGYTF TRBD1 TRBV28 NA TRBJ1-2
TGTGCCAGCAGTGAAGGAGGCGGCAATGAAAAACTGTTTTTT CASSEGGGNEKLFF NA TRBV6-1 many TRBJ1-4
TGTGCCACCTCGAGGGGGAGAAACTACGAGCAGTACTTC CATSRGRNYEQYF NA TRBV2 once TRBJ2-7
TGTGCCAGCAGCCGAGAATTACTACAGGGAGCAGCTTTCTTT CASSRELLQGAAFF NA TRBV3-1/TRBV3-2 NA TRBJ1-1
TGTGCCAGCAACCCAGGGATTATATCCTACAATGAGCAGTTCTTC CASNPGIISYNEQFF NA TRBV21-1 NA TRBJ2-1
TGTGCCAGCAGTTACGACGGGGGGCGAACCGGGGAGCTGTTTTTT CASSYDGGRTGELFF NA TRBV6-5 NA TRBJ2-2
TGCGCCAGCAGCTTGGCCCCAGGGGGGTTGCACTTC CASSLAPGGLHF NA TRBV5-1 few TRBJ2-7
TGCAGCGTTGGTAGGGGTAATAACTACGAGCAGTACTTC CSVGRGNNYEQYF NA TRBV29-1 NA TRBJ2-7
TGTGCCAGCAGCTTTGGGGGGTCGGCGGCTTACAATCAGCCCCAGCATTTT CASSFGGSAAYNQPQHF NA TRBV5-6 NA TRBJ1-5
TGTGCCAGCACGCTAGCGGGGGACAATGAGCAGTTCTTC CASTLAGDNEQFF TRBD2 TRBV6-5 NA TRBJ2-1
TGTGCCAAGCAAGGGGCGGCTTATGGCTACACCTTC CAKQGAAYGYTF NA TRBV2 NA TRBJ1-2
TGTGCCACCAGCAGAGATACTCTCTCTGGAAACACCATATATTTT CATSRDTLSGNTIYF NA TRBV15 NA TRBJ1-3
TGTGCCAGCAGCCCGACAGGGACGCAAGGCTACACCTTC CASSPTGTQGYTF TRBD1 TRBV5-5 NA TRBJ1-2
TGTGCCAGCAGTGAAAACAGGGGGAACACTGAAGCTTTCTTT CASSENRGNTEAFF TRBD1 TRBV6-1 NA TRBJ1-1